The 17 T cell receptor beta chains in this list originate from one sample, sequenced in a study of T cells in Graves' hyperthyroidism and ophthalmopathy (dated by TCRdb to the late 2010s). Receptors were amplified or captured by multiplex PCR. Instrument on record: Illumina HiSeq 2000. TCR beta CDR3 regions were amplified from RNA transcripts. For the first round of RT-PCR on the TCR CDR3, the HTBI primer set was used together with the Qiagen OneStep RT-PCR kit. TCRdb trimmed public reads at Q25 via fastp, called clones via MiXCR and kept in-frame beta chains. A single entry per CDR3 protein holds the most common genes and DNA from its merged rows. Present in this sample are around 580,000 distinct CDR3 sequences, around 45% of which were seen just once. The ten largest clones represent around 8% of the sample. The sequenced sample was peripheral blood or thyroid tissue (not recorded which). All receptors derive from a woman in her late teens or twenties with Graves' hyperthyroidism.

This clonotype showed up just once. V and J are TRBV2 and TRBJ2-5, with 8 bases identical to TRBD2. V gave up 6 bases and J gave up 3 bases; unmatched junction bases: 15. The CDR3 is made up of 17 amino acids. CDR1 SNHLY and CDR2 FYNNEI come from the germline V gene. The CDR3 loop reads CASSPGYSGTQEETQYF. In nucleotides, the CDR3 is TGTGCCAGCAGCCCCGGATATAGCGGGACCCAGGAAGAGACCCAGTACTTC.

This clonotype is a singleton in its sample. This chain connects TRBV4-2 to TRBJ2-3; tentative D call: TRBD2 (7 bases). Trimming took 4 bases from V and 4 from J, leaving 18 bases between them. The germline V gene has CDR1 LGHNA and CDR2 YNFKEQ. This CDR3 spans 16 amino acids. Here the CDR3 DNA reads TGTGCCAGCAGCCGCCAGGGCGGGGGCCAGGCAGATACGCAGTATTTT. Translating gives CASSRQGGGQADTQYF.

V and J are TRBV29-1 and TRBJ1-2; D gene unclear. The CDR3 runs 14 residues. V shed 3 bases and J shed 2 bases, with 13 bases lying between them. Germline V lookup: CDR1 SQVTM, CDR2 ANQGSEA. The CDR3, as DNA: TGCAGCGTTGAGTATCCTGGAGTCAACTATGGCTACACCTTC. Translation: CSVEYPGVNYGYTF. Looking up the rest from reference TRBV29-1 and TRBJ1-2 gives the full variable domain: SAVISQKPSRDICQRGTSLTIQCQVDSQVTMMFWYRQQPGQSLTLIATANQGSEATYESGFVIDKFPISRPNLTFSTLTVSNMSPEDSSIYLCSVEYPGVNYGYTFGSGTRLTVV.

This clonotype was seen a few times. The gene calls are TRBV11-2 and TRBJ1-2; D not resolved. Trimming pared 0 bases from V and 6 bases from J, leaving 5 bases between. Looked up from germline, CDR1 is SGHAT and CDR2 is FQNNGV. The length of the CDR3 is 12 residues. DNA of the CDR3: TGTGCCAGCAGCTTAGAGGCGGATGGCTACACCTTC. Its protein is CASSLEADGYTF.

As concerns this clonotype: One base away lies a much larger clone, so this may be a sequencing read error. The rearrangement uses TRBV6-5 and TRBJ1-1; TRBD1 might be the D (5 bases). This CDR3 contains 14 residues. Germline V CDR1 and CDR2: MNHEY, SVGAGI. The CDR3 DNA is TGTGCCAGCAGCCAACCTCAGGGAGGCACTGGAGCTTTCTTT. Translating it yields CASSQPQGGTGAFF.

This clonotype appeared many times. CDR3 DNA: TGCAGTGCTTGCCCCGGGACATACGAGCAGTACTTC. This sequence encodes CSACPGTYEQYF. The chain uses TRBV20-1 and TRBJ2-7; perhaps TRBD1 as D (6 bases). V gave up 5 bases and J gave up 4 bases, with 12 bases separating them. Germline CDR1 is DFQATT and CDR2 is SNEGSKA (reference sequence). This CDR3 comprises 12 residues.

The rearrangement joins TRBV29-1 to TRBJ2-6, with 9 bases aligning to TRBD1. The J segment lost 0 bases and the V segment lost 7 bases, leaving 13 bases of the junction unmatched. Germline lookup yields CDR1 SQVTM and CDR2 ANQGSEA. The CDR3 is 18 amino acids. CDR3 bases: TGCAGCGCTAGACAGGGGGGGCAGCTCCCCTCTGGGGCCAACGTCCTGACTTTC. Protein sequence: CSARQGGQLPSGANVLTF.

This clonotype occurred many times. This chain uses TRBV28 with TRBJ1-2; maybe TRBD1 (5 bases). The germline gives CDR1 MDHEN, CDR2 SYDVKM. V was clipped by 6 bases and J by 3 bases, with 8 bases between them. CDR3 length: 12 amino acids. The CDR3 spells CASRATDYGYTF. The CDR3 nucleotides are TGTGCCAGCAGGGCGACAGACTATGGCTACACCTTC.

This clonotype has only a few counts. The V call is TRBV10-1, the J call TRBJ2-1; D remains ambiguous. V lost 2 bases, J lost 0 bases, and 11 bases lay in between. The CDR3 contains 16 residues. Per germline, CDR1 WNHNN and CDR2 SYGVQD (reference sequence). CDR3 residues: CASSEIGESSYNEQFF. The CDR3 DNA is TGCGCCAGCAGTGAGATAGGAGAAAGCTCCTACAATGAGCAGTTCTTC.

This clonotype has only a few counts. The V gene is TRBV5-8, the J gene TRBJ2-7; D possibly corresponds to TRBD2 (7 bases). The V and J ends lost 2 bases and 5 bases respectively, with 14 bases between them. This CDR3 contains 14 residues. CDR1 is SGHTS, CDR2 YDEGEE, per germline. The CDR3 nucleotides are TGTGCCAGCAGCTTCCCCCGGGGGGCGGACGAGCAGTACTTC. It yields the protein CASSFPRGADEQYF.

This clonotype has a handful of counts. The rearrangement joins TRBV30 to TRBJ1-1; 7 nucleotides line up with TRBD1. Per the germline V gene, CDR1 is GTSNPN and CDR2 is SVGIG (reference sequence). The CDR3 totals 15 residues. With V trimmed by 3 bases and J by 7 bases, 14 bases remained unmatched. The DNA for the CDR3 is TGTGCCTGGAGACTAGGGACAGCGGGTCCAATTGAAGCTTTCTTT. It is translated as CAWRLGTAGPIEAFF.

Only a few counts were recorded for this clonotype. The CDR3 DNA reads as TGTGCCACCAGTGATTTCCGGACAGATACGCAGTATTTT. Translating gives CATSDFRTDTQYF. The rearrangement uses TRBV24-1 and TRBJ2-3; D remains unclear. The CDR3 sequence is 13 residues long. Trimming removed 1 base at V and 3 bases at J, with 4 bases between. From germline, CDR1 is KGHDR and CDR2 SFDVKD.

Notes on this clonotype: A read error is possible here, since a much larger clone lies one base away. This chain connects TRBV20-1 to TRBJ1-5; the match to TRBD1 covers 9 bases. V was pared by 1 base and J by 4 bases, with 11 bases of the junction left unmatched. The germline CDR1 and CDR2 sequences are DFQATT and SNEGSKA (reference sequence). The CDR3 length is 17 residues. CDR3 nucleotide sequence: TGCAGTGCTAGAGGGCGGACAGGGGTAAGGGGGAATCAGCCCCAGCATTTT. Protein product: CSARGRTGVRGNQPQHF.

This clonotype was recorded at least ten times. The chain carries TRBV20-1 and TRBJ1-2, with D unclear. Germline V gene lookup returns CDR1 DFQATT and CDR2 SNEGSKA (reference sequence). Trimming left V 0 bases short and J 1 base short, with 6 bases between. CDR3 length equals 13 residues. The CDR3 bases are TGCAGTGCTAGAGAAGGGAATAACTATGGCTACACCTTC. This sequence encodes CSAREGNNYGYTF.

V and J are TRBV24-1 and TRBJ2-7; D is possibly TRBD2 (5 bases). Trimming took 3 bases from V and 4 from J, leaving 12 bases between them. CDR3 length: 14 residues. Germline values: CDR1 KGHDR, CDR2 SFDVKD. The chain's CDR3 is CATSDRRMGYEQYF. The CDR3 region has the DNA TGTGCCACCAGTGATAGGAGGATGGGTTACGAGCAGTACTTC.

This clonotype appeared many times. The V gene is TRBV12-3 or TRBV12-4, the J gene TRBJ2-7; D not certain. V shed 4 bases and J shed 0 bases, with 13 bases lying between them. The CDR3 has 15 residues. CDR3 protein: CASSSTGRSSYEQYF. CDR3 DNA sequence: TGTGCCAGCAGTTCTACGGGCCGGAGCTCCTACGAGCAGTACTTC.

The DNA of the CDR3 is TGTGCTAGGGGAAATGGACTTAGCCGAGAGCAGTTCTTC. Protein sequence: CARGNGLSREQFF. The chain couples TRBV12-5 to TRBJ2-1, with D possibly matching TRBD2 (5 bases). The CDR3 has 13 amino acids. V dropped 9 bases and J dropped 10 bases, with 19 bases sitting between them. CDR1 and CDR2 from the germline V gene are LGHNT and FRNRAP.